A single sample is the source of the 21 T cell receptor beta chains below, sequenced in a study of T cell changes during pregnancy in multiple sclerosis. The assay was immunoSEQ multiplex PCR, and TCRdb's table has in-frame clones only and misses some. The sample holds some 85,000 clones, roughly 95% seen once. This material consisted of peripheral blood, taken in the second trimester of pregnancy. These receptors were obtained from a female donor in good health, enrolled as a control in a pregnancy study.

About this clone: One end of the junction varies from germline; a read error may be responsible. V and J are TRBV7-2 and TRBJ2-3; possible D gene TRBD2, 5 bases. Germline CDR1 and CDR2: SGHTA and FQGNSA. The CDR3 is 13 residues long. The CDR3 DNA reads as TGTGCCAGCAGCCCACTGGAAGGACTTCGGAGCAGTTTT. It codes for CASSPLEGLRSSF.

The chain employs TRBV6-4 and TRBJ2-2, with a tentative D call TRBD2 (7 bases). This CDR3 is 16 amino acids long. The ends were cut back, 4 bases at V and 0 bases at J, with 12 bases in the middle. The germline gives CDR1 MRHNA, CDR2 SNTAGT. CDR3 sequence reads: CASSAGGHTNTGELFF. CDR3 sequence (DNA): TGTGCCAGCAGTGCCGGGGGGCATACGAACACCGGGGAGCTGTTTTTT.

This clone was seen more than once but under ten times. The chain employs TRBV29-1 and TRBJ1-1; tentative D call: TRBD1 (5 bases). The CDR3 runs 11 residues. V lost 4 bases and J lost 8, with 11 bases in between. Per germline, CDR1 SQVTM and CDR2 ANQGSEA. CDR3 nucleotides: TGCAGCGTTGGGACAAGGCCAGAAGCTTTCTTT. Translated: CSVGTRPEAFF.

This chain connects TRBV7-9 to TRBJ1-1; D call uncertain. Per the germline V gene, CDR1 is SEHNR and CDR2 is FQNEAQ (reference sequence). This CDR3 spans 14 amino acids. V was pared by 2 bases and J by 1 base, with 8 bases between. Here the CDR3 reads CASSLNSKNTEAFF. The CDR3 DNA follows: TGTGCCAGCAGCTTAAACAGCAAGAACACTGAAGCTTTCTTT.

This clone was seen only once. The CDR3 here is CASSRTGDHGEKLFF. For the CDR3, the DNA is TGTGCCAGCAGTCGAACAGGGGACCATGGTGAAAAACTGTTTTTT. The genes are TRBV6-1 and TRBJ1-4; 7 positions match TRBD1. V lost 5 bases to trimming and J lost 7 bases; unmatched junction nucleotides: 10. Germline CDR1 and CDR2: MNHNS and SASEGT. The CDR3 extends over 15 amino acids.

The CDR3 is CASSVDRASNSPLHF. CDR3 in DNA: TGTGCCAGCAGCGTTGACAGGGCCTCTAATTCACCCCTCCACTTT. The V gene is TRBV5-4, the J gene TRBJ1-6, with 7 bases aligning to TRBD1. The CDR3 sequence is 15 residues long. CDR1 is SGHNT and CDR2 is YYREEE in the germline V gene (reference sequence). V was clipped by 4 bases and J by 6 bases; unmatched bases: 7.

This clone was seen just once. This chain joins TRBV7-2 and TRBJ2-1; D possibly corresponds to TRBD1 (5 bases). Germline-derived CDR1 and CDR2 are SGHTA and FQGNSA. V lost 3 bases, J lost 0 bases, and 15 bases lay in between. This CDR3 comprises 17 residues. The CDR3: CASSFGARRSSYNEQFF. As DNA, the CDR3 is TGTGCCAGCAGCTTTGGGGCTAGGAGAAGCTCCTACAATGAGCAGTTCTTC.

This chain uses TRBV5-8 with TRBJ1-2, with D unclear. The V gene lost 3 bases and the J gene lost 2 bases, with 17 bases spanning the gap. Germline V gene data show CDR1 as SGHTS and CDR2 as YDEGEE. There are 16 residues in the CDR3. The chain's CDR3 is CASSSLKDRGNYGYTF. In DNA form, the CDR3 reads TGTGCCAGCAGCTCACTAAAGGACCGCGGGAACTATGGCTACACCTTC.

This chain connects TRBV11-3 to TRBJ2-5; TRBD2 aligns across 8 bases. The closer fit of TRBJ2-7 to the DNA end suggests the J call may be wrong. The CDR3 is 13 residues long. Germline V gene sequence: CDR1 SGHNT, CDR2 YENEEA. The CDR3 protein is CASSSAGGYEQYF. CDR3 DNA: TGTGCCAGCAGCTCTGCGGGGGGCTACGAGCAGTACTTC.

The chain joins TRBV7-6 to TRBJ2-5; D gene unclear. The germline V gene has CDR1 SGHVS and CDR2 FNYEAQ. The CDR3 extends over 13 amino acids. Trimming took 2 bases from V and 4 from J, leaving 8 bases between them. CDR3 region: CASSLLRAETQYF. In DNA, the CDR3 is TGTGCCAGCAGCTTACTGCGCGCAGAGACCCAGTACTTC.

This sequence joins TRBV9 and TRBJ1-1; 7 positions agree with TRBD1. Trimming took 0 bases from V and 4 from J; bases not matched to a gene: 6. CDR1 is SGDLS, CDR2 YYNGEE, per germline. The CDR3 is made up of 15 amino acids. The CDR3 bases are TGTGCCAGCAGCGTAGGAGGGGGCCGGTCCACTGAAGCTTTCTTT. Amino acid sequence: CASSVGGGRSTEAFF.

The rearrangement uses TRBV11-3 and TRBJ1-2; 10 bases are shared with TRBD1. The CDR3 is 15 amino acids. V shed 7 bases and J 4 bases; nucleotides not matched to a gene: 9. Germline values: CDR1 SGHNT, CDR2 YENEEA. The CDR3 DNA reads as TGTGCCAGCACCGCCGGGACAGGGGTATCCTATGGCTACACCTTC. Protein product: CASTAGTGVSYGYTF.

The rearrangement joins TRBV6-6 to TRBJ1-2; tentative D call: TRBD1 (5 bases). The CDR3 runs 16 residues. Trimming removed 8 bases at V and 5 bases at J, with 24 bases between. Germline CDR1 MNHNY, CDR2 SVGAGI (reference sequence). The CDR3 nucleotides read TGTGCCAGCCATTGGAGGGGTCGGCAGCCTGATTATGGCTACACCTTC. The encoded protein is CASHWRGRQPDYGYTF.

In this sample, this clone turned up once. The genes are TRBV7-2 and TRBJ2-7; unclear D gene. The CDR3 length is 14 residues. V lost 1 base and J lost 1, with 8 bases in between. From germline, CDR1 is SGHTA and CDR2 FQGNSA. CDR3 protein: CASSLEPYSYEQYF. CDR3 in DNA: TGTGCCAGCAGCTTAGAGCCGTATTCCTACGAGCAGTACTTC. The full variable domain, completed using reference TRBV7-2 and TRBJ2-7, is GAGVSQSPSNKVTEKGKDVELRCDPISGHTALYWYRQSLGQGLEFLIYFQGNSAPDKSGLPSDRFSAERTGGSVSTLTIQRTQQEDSAVYLCASSLEPYSYEQYFGPGTRLTVT.

This chain joins TRBV5-4 and TRBJ2-3; no firm D call. V shed 1 base and J shed 3 bases, with 9 bases lying between them. Germline V gene data show CDR1 as SGHNT and CDR2 as YYREEE (reference sequence). The CDR3 extends over 14 amino acids. The chain's CDR3 is CASSLKSRTDTQYF. The DNA for the CDR3 is TGTGCCAGCAGCTTGAAGAGCAGGACAGATACGCAGTATTTT.

This chain uses TRBV4-2 with TRBJ2-5; 12 nucleotides line up with TRBD2. After removal of 3 bases from V and 5 bases from J, the junction contained 10 bases not matched to a gene. CDR1 LGHNA and CDR2 YNFKEQ come from the germline V gene. The CDR3 is made up of 17 amino acids. CDR3 DNA: TGTGCCAGCAGCCAGGCGGCTAGCGGGGGGGCCCGTGAGACCCAGTACTTC. It encodes CASSQAASGGARETQYF.

The CDR3 here is CASSGQVSDTQYF. The CDR3, as DNA: TGTGCCAGCAGTGGACAGGTATCAGATACGCAGTATTTT. V and J are TRBV2 and TRBJ2-3; possibly TRBD1 for D (6 bases). The germline CDR1 and CDR2 sequences are SNHLY and FYNNEI. The CDR3 spans 13 residues. Trimming took 4 bases from V and 4 from J, leaving 9 bases between them.

The gene calls are TRBV27 and TRBJ1-5; D may be TRBD1 (5 bases). V was shortened by 10 bases and J by 4 bases, with 11 bases between the two germline ends. Germline V CDR1 and CDR2: MNHEY, SMNVEV (reference sequence). CDR3 length: 12 residues. DNA of the CDR3: TGTGCCACAGGGCCACTTAATCAGCCCCAGCATTTT. As protein: CATGPLNQPQHF.

The sample holds one count of this clone. The CDR3 bases are TGCGCCAGCAGTGATCTTAGGAGGACAGGGAATTCACCCCTCCACTTT. Amino acids: CASSDLRRTGNSPLHF. The chain is built from TRBV10-1 and TRBJ1-6; 8 bases fit TRBD1. Germline trimming cut 3 bases from V and 7 bases from J; bases unmatched to any gene: 8. There are 16 residues in the CDR3. Germline CDR1 reads WNHNN; CDR2 reads SYGVQD (reference sequence).

The genes are TRBV11-3 and TRBJ2-7; the match to TRBD2 covers 8 bases. The V gene's germline CDR1 is SGHNT and CDR2 YENEEA. The CDR3 contains 15 residues. V lost 5 bases to trimming and J lost 2 bases; unmatched junction nucleotides: 8. The CDR3 nucleotides read TGTGCCAGCAGCCTCGAAGCGGGGGTGGCCTACGAGCAGTACTTC. Translation gives CASSLEAGVAYEQYF.

This clone was picked up one time. The chain combines TRBV10-3 with TRBJ1-5, with D perhaps TRBD1 (5 bases). The CDR3 extends over 15 amino acids. Trimming stripped 3 bases from V and 2 bases from J, with 11 bases between. The germline V gene encodes CDR1 ENHRY and CDR2 SYGVKD. The CDR3 bases are TGTGCCATCAGTGACGGGGGAATGGGCAATCAGCCCCAGCATTTT. This translates into CAISDGGMGNQPQHF.